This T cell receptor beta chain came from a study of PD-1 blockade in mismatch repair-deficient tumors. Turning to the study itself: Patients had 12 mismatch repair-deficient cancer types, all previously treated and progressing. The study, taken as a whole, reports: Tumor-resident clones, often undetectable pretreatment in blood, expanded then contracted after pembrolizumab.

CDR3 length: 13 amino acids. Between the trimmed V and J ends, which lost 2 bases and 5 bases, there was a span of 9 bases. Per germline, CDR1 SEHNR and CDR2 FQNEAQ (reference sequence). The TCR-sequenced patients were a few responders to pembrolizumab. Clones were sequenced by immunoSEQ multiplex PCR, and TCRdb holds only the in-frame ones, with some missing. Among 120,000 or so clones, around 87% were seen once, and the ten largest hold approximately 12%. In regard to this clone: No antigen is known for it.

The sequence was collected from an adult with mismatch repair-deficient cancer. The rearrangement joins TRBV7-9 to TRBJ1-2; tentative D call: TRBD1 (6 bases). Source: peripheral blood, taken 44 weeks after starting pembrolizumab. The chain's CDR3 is CASSLPQGYGYTF. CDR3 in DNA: TGTGCCAGCAGCTTACCACAGGGTTATGGCTACACCTTC.